These T cell receptor beta chains were read from a single sample in a study of T cell changes during pregnancy in multiple sclerosis. Sequencing used immunoSEQ multiplex PCR; TCRdb keeps in-frame clones, though not all of them. Found here are approximately 45,000 clones, approximately 81% of them singletons; the top ten hold 0.55% to 0.75%. Sample: CD4+ T cells from peripheral blood mononuclear cells, taken before pregnancy. These receptors all stem from a female donor with multiple sclerosis, enrolled in a pregnancy study. The CDR3 runs from the conserved cysteine through the conserved F or W. Each record gives: D gene, V gene, clone size, J gene, CDR3 protein, CDR3 DNA. A D gene is named only where the DNA matches it firmly. Rows may omit the clone size; those that give it use once, few, many or a size class.

>TRBD1|TRBV10-1|-|TRBJ1-1
CASSELTGGASEAFF
TGCGCCAGCAGTGAGTTAACAGGGGGTGCGTCTGAAGCTTTCTTT
>TRBD2|TRBV2|-|TRBJ2-3
CASSELAGGPDTQYF
TGTGCCAGCAGTGAACTAGCGGGGGGGCCAGATACGCAGTATTTT
>-|TRBV4-2|-|TRBJ1-1
CASSQDLLVNTEAFF
TGTGCCAGCAGCCAAGATCTCCTAGTGAACACTGAAGCTTTCTTT
>TRBD1|TRBV28|-|TRBJ2-3
CASSLAGQGSDTQYF
TGTGCCAGCAGTTTAGCAGGACAGGGATCTGATACGCAGTATTTT
>-|TRBV30|-|TRBJ2-3
CAWTPVFTDTQYF
TGTGCCTGGACCCCCGTATTCACAGATACGCAGTATTTT
>-|TRBV19|-|TRBJ1-1
CASSMTGNTEAFF
TGTGCCAGTAGTATGACAGGGAACACTGAAGCTTTCTTT
>-|TRBV5-1|once|TRBJ2-1
CASSSSGTYFSYNEQFF
TGCGCCAGCAGCTCTTCCGGGACATATTTCTCCTACAATGAGCAGTTCTTC
>-|TRBV9|-|TRBJ2-5
CASSVDRRGETQYF
TGTGCCAGCAGCGTAGACAGGAGGGGAGAGACCCAGTACTTC
>TRBD1|TRBV5-1|-|TRBJ1-5
CASSVGTGDNQPQHF
TGCGCCAGCAGCGTTGGAACAGGGGACAATCAGCCCCAGCATTTT
>-|TRBV29-1|-|TRBJ1-2
CSVAVNYGYTF
TGCAGCGTTGCAGTAAACTATGGCTACACCTTC
>-|TRBV30|few|TRBJ1-4
CAWSGGAVRGEKLFF
TGTGCCTGGAGCGGGGGTGCGGTTAGGGGTGAAAAACTGTTTTTT
>TRBD1|TRBV29-1|-|TRBJ1-2
CSVEHPYRDRTYYRVGYTF
TGCAGCGTTGAACATCCATATCGGGACAGGACCTATTATCGGGTTGGCTACACCTTC
>-|TRBV7-2|-|TRBJ1-1
CASSLAGSEAFF
TGTGCCAGCAGCTTAGCTGGCAGTGAAGCTTTCTTT
>-|TRBV18|-|TRBJ1-3
CASSPPPSGNTIYF
TGTGCCAGCTCACCACCTCCTTCGGGAAACACCATATATTTT
>TRBD2|TRBV10-2|few|TRBJ2-3
CASRGTSGGASQYF
TGCGCCAGCAGGGGGACTAGCGGGGGGGCATCGCAGTATTTT
>-|TRBV7-9|-|TRBJ1-1
CASSSRDTEAFF
TGTGCCAGCAGCTCCAGGGACACTGAAGCTTTCTTT
>-|TRBV4-2|-|TRBJ2-3
CASSRTRDTQYF
TGTGCCAGCAGCCGTACTAGGGATACGCAGTATTTT
>TRBD2|TRBV7-9|-|TRBJ2-5
CASSRPRGTSGQETQYF
TGTGCCAGCAGCCGACCGCGGGGGACTAGCGGCCAAGAGACCCAGTACTTC
>-|TRBV7-9|-|TRBJ1-1
CASSLAGQRGTEAFF
TGTGCCAGCAGCTTAGCAGGCCAACGGGGCACTGAAGCTTTCTTT
>-|TRBV2|-|TRBJ2-2
CASRTGTPAPTNTGELFF
TGTGCCAGCAGGACCGGGACTCCTGCCCCCACGAACACCGGGGAGCTGTTTTTT
>-|TRBV7-8|-|TRBJ2-7
CASSIQGYEQYF
TGTGCCAGCAGTATACAGGGTTACGAGCAGTACTTC
>TRBD1|TRBV7-9|-|TRBJ1-2
CASSSRTGDLYGYTF
TGTGCCAGCAGCTCGCGGACAGGGGACCTATATGGCTACACCTTC
>-|TRBV6-5|-|TRBJ2-7
CASKVEGAYEQYF
TGTGCCAGCAAGGTAGAGGGGGCCTACGAGCAGTACTTC
>TRBD2|TRBV6-1|-|TRBJ2-1
CASSEGASGYNEQFF
TGTGCCAGCAGTGAGGGCGCTAGCGGGTACAATGAGCAGTTCTTC
>TRBD1|TRBV7-2|-|TRBJ1-1
CASSLLQGGVNTEAFF
TGTGCCAGCAGCTTACTACAGGGGGGGGTGAACACTGAAGCTTTCTTT
>TRBD2|TRBV4-3|-|TRBJ2-1
CASSQGSGGGDEQFF
TGCGCCAGCAGCCAAGGTAGCGGGGGAGGAGATGAGCAGTTCTTC
>-|TRBV2|-|TRBJ2-7
CASSDPYEQYF
TGTGCCAGCAGTGACCCGTACGAGCAGTACTTC
>-|TRBV2|-|TRBJ1-5
CASSPAPPGGRNQPQHF
TGTGCCAGCAGCCCCGCACCCCCGGGAGGTCGTAATCAGCCCCAGCATTTT
>TRBD2|TRBV7-9|-|TRBJ2-3
CASSSGTSGSLDTQYF
TGTGCCAGCAGCAGCGGGACTAGCGGGAGTTTAGATACGCAGTATTTT
>-|TRBV25-1|-|TRBJ1-2
CASSDTRGANYGYTF
TGTGCCAGCAGTGATACCAGGGGAGCTAACTATGGCTACACCTTC
>TRBD1|TRBV7-2|-|TRBJ2-5
CASSHPGDREVSGEETQYF
TGTGCCAGCAGCCACCCCGGGGACAGGGAAGTGAGTGGGGAAGAGACCCAGTACTTC
>TRBD2|TRBV7-9|-|TRBJ2-3
CASSLGLAGGRDTQYF
TGTGCCAGCAGCTTAGGATTAGCGGGGGGGAGAGATACGCAGTATTTT
>-|TRBV7-2|-|TRBJ1-2
CASSVPGSSYGYTF
TGTGCCAGCAGCGTTCCAGGGTCGTCCTATGGCTACACCTTC
>TRBD1|TRBV7-2|once|TRBJ1-1
CASSLGGTGVEAFF
TGTGCCAGCAGCTTAGGAGGGACAGGGGTTGAAGCTTTCTTT
>TRBD2|TRBV10-3|-|TRBJ2-7
CAIKSGSMVYEQYF
TGTGCCATCAAAAGCGGGAGCATGGTATACGAGCAGTACTTC
>TRBD1|TRBV19|-|TRBJ1-2
CASSVDPGTGNYGYTF
TGTGCCAGTAGTGTCGATCCCGGGACAGGGAACTATGGCTACACCTTC
>TRBD2|TRBV11-2|-|TRBJ2-7
CASSPRPGLAQGTYEQYF
TGTGCCAGCAGCCCCCGACCGGGACTAGCGCAAGGAACCTACGAGCAGTACTTC
>-|TRBV19|few|TRBJ2-1
CASRLWASSYNEQFF
TGTGCCAGTAGGTTGTGGGCCAGCTCCTACAATGAGCAGTTCTTC
>TRBD1|TRBV5-1|-|TRBJ2-3
CASSITDRDTQYF
TGCGCCAGCAGCATTACGGACAGGGATACGCAGTATTTT
>TRBD1|TRBV5-6|-|TRBJ2-7
CASSLVGTVQYEQYF
TGTGCCAGCAGCCTGGTTGGGACAGTACAGTACGAGCAGTACTTC